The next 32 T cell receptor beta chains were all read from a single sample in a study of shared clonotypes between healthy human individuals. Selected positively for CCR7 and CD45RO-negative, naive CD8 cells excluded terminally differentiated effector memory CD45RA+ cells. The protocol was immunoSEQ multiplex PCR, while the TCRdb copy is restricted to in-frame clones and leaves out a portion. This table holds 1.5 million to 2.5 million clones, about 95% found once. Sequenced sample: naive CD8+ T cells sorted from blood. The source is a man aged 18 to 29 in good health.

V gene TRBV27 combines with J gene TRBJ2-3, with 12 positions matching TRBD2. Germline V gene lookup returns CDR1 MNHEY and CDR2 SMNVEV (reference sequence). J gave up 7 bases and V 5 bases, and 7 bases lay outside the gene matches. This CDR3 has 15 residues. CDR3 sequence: CASSPLAGGVNTQYF. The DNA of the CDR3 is TGTGCCAGCAGTCCCCTAGCGGGGGGGGTTAATACGCAGTATTTT.

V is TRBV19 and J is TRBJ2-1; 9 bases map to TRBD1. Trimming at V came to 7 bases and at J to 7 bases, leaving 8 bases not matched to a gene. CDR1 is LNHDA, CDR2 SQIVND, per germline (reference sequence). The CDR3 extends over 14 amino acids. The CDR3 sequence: CASTRTGGMNEQFF. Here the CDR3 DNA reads TGTGCCAGTACCCGAACAGGGGGCATGAATGAGCAGTTCTTC.

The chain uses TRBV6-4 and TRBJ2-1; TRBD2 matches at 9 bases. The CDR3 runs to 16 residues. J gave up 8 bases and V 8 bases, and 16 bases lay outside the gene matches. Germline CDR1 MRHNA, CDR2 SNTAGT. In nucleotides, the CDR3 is TGTGCCAGCCTCCCTGCGGCGGGGGGGAGCGTGGATGAGCAGTTCTTC. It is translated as CASLPAAGGSVDEQFF.

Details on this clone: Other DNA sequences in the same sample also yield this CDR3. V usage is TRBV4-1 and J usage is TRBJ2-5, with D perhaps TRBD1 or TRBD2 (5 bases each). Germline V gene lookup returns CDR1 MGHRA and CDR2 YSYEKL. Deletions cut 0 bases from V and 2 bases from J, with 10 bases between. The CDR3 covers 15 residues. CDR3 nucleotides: TGCGCCAGCAGCCAAGATCCCGGGGCACAAGAGACCCAGTACTTC. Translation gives CASSQDPGAQETQYF.

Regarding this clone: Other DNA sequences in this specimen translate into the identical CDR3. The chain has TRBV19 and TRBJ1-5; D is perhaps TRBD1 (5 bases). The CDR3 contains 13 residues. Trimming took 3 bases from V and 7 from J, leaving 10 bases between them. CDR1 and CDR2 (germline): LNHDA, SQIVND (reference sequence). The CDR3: CASSIIGGQPQHF. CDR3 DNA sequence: TGTGCCAGTAGTATTATCGGGGGACAGCCCCAGCATTTT. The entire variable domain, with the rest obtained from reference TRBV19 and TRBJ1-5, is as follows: DGGITQSPKYLFRKEGQNVTLSCEQNLNHDAMYWYRQDPGQGLRLIYYSQIVNDFQKGDIAEGYSVSREKKESFPLTVTSAQKNPTAFYLCASSIIGGQPQHFGDGTRLSIL.

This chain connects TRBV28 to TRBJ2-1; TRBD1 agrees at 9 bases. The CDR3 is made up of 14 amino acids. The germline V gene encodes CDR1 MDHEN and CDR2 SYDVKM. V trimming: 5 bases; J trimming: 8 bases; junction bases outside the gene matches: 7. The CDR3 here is CASSPTGGWDEQFF. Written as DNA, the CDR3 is TGTGCCAGCAGTCCCACAGGGGGCTGGGATGAGCAGTTCTTC.

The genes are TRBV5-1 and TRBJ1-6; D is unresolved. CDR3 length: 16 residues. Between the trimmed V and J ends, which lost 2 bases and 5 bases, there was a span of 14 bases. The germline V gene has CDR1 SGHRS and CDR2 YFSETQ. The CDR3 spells CASSFRVFANNSPLHF. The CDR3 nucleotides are TGCGCCAGCAGCTTCCGGGTATTTGCCAATAATTCACCCCTCCACTTT.

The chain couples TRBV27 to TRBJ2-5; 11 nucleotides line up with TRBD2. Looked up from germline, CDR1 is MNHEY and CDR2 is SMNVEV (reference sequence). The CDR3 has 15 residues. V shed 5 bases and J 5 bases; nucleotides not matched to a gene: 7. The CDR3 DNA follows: TGTGCCAGCAGTGCACTAGCGGGGGCCGGGGAGACCCAGTACTTC. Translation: CASSALAGAGETQYF.

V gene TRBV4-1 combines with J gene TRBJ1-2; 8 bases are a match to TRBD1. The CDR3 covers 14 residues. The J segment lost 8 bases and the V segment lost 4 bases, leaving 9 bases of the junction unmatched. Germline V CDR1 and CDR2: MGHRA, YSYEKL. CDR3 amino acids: CASSLGQGAEGYTF. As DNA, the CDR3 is TGCGCCAGCAGCCTCGGGCAGGGGGCCGAGGGCTACACCTTC.

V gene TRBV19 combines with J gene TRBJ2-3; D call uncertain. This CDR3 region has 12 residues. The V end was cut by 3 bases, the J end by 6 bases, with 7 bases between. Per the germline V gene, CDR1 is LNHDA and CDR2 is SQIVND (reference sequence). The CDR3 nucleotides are TGTGCCAGTAGTATGTCAGCGGATACGCAGTATTTT. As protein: CASSMSADTQYF. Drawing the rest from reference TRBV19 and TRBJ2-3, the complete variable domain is DGGITQSPKYLFRKEGQNVTLSCEQNLNHDAMYWYRQDPGQGLRLIYYSQIVNDFQKGDIAEGYSVSREKKESFPLTVTSAQKNPTAFYLCASSMSADTQYFGPGTRLTVL.

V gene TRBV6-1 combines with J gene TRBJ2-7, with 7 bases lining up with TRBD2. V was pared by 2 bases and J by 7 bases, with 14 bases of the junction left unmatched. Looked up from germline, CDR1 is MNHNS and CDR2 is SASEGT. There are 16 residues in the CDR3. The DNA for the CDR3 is TGTGCCAGCAGTGAACCCCGACTGGGAGGGCCCGAAGAGCAGTACTTC. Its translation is CASSEPRLGGPEEQYF.

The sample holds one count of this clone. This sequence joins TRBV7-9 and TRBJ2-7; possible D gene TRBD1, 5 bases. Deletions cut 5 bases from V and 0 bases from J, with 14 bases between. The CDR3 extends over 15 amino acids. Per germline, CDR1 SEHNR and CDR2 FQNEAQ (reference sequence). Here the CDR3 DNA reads TGTGCCAGCAGCCTGCCGGACACCCACTCCTACGAGCAGTACTTC. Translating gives CASSLPDTHSYEQYF.

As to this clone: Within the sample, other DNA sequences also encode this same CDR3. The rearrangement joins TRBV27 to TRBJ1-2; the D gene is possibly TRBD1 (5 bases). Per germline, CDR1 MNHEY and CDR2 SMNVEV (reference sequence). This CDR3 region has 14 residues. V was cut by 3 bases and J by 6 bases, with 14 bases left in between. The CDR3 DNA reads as TGTGCCAGCAGTTTGGTAGGGGCCGGGGATGGCTACACCTTC. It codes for CASSLVGAGDGYTF.

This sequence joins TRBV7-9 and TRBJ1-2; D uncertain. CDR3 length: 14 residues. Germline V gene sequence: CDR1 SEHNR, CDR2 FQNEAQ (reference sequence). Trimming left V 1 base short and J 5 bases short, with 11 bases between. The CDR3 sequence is CASSLVPEEYGYTF. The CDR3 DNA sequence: TGTGCCAGCAGCTTAGTGCCGGAGGAGTATGGCTACACCTTC.

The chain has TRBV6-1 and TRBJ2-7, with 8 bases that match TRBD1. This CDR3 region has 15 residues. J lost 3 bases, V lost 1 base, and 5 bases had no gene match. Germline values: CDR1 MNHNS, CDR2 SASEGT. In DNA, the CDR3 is TGTGCCAGCAGTGAAGGGCGGACAGGGATCTACGAGCAGTACTTC. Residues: CASSEGRTGIYEQYF.

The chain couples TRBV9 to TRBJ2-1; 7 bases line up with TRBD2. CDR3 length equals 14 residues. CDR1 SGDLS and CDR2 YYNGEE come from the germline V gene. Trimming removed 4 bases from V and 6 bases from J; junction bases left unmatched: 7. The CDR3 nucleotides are TGTGCCAGCAGCCCTCAGTGGGGGGGCAATGAGCAGTTCTTC. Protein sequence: CASSPQWGGNEQFF.

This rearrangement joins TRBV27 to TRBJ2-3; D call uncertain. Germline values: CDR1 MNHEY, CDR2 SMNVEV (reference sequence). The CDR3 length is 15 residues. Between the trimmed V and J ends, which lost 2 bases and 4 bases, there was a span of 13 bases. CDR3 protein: CASSLMSGSADTQYF. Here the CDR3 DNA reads TGTGCCAGCAGTTTAATGTCAGGATCAGCAGATACGCAGTATTTT.

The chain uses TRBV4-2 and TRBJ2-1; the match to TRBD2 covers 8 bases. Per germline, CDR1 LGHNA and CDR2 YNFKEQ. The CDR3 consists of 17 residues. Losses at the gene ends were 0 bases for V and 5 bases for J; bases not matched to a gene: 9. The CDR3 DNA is TGTGCCAGCAGCCAAGATACGGCGACTAGCGAGGACAATGAGCAGTTCTTC. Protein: CASSQDTATSEDNEQFF.

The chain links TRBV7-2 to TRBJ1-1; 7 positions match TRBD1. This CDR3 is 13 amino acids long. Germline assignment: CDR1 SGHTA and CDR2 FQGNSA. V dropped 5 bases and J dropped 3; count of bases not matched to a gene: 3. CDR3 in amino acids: CASSQTGHTEAFF. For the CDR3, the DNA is TGTGCCAGCAGCCAGACAGGGCACACTGAAGCTTTCTTT. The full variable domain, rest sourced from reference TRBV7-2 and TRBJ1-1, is GAGVSQSPSNKVTEKGKDVELRCDPISGHTALYWYRQSLGQGLEFLIYFQGNSAPDKSGLPSDRFSAERTGGSVSTLTIQRTQQEDSAVYLCASSQTGHTEAFFGQGTRLTVV.

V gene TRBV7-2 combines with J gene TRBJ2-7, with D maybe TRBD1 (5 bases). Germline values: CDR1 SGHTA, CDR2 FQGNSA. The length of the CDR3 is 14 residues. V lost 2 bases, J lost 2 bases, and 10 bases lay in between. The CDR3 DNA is TGTGCCAGCAGCTTAAGTCAGGGCGCCTACGAGCAGTACTTC. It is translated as CASSLSQGAYEQYF. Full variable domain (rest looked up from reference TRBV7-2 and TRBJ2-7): GAGVSQSPSNKVTEKGKDVELRCDPISGHTALYWYRQSLGQGLEFLIYFQGNSAPDKSGLPSDRFSAERTGGSVSTLTIQRTQQEDSAVYLCASSLSQGAYEQYFGPGTRLTVT.

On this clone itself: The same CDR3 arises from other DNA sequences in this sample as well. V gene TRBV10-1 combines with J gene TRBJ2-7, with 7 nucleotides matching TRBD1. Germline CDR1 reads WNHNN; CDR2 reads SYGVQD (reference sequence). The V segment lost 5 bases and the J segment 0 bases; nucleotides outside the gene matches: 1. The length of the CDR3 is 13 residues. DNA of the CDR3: TGCGCCAGCAGTCGGGACAGCTCCTACGAGCAGTACTTC. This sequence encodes CASSRDSSYEQYF.

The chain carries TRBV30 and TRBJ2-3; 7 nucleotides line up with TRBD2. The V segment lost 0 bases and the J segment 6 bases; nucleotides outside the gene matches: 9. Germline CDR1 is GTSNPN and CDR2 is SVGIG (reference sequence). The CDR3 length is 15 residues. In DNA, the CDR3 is TGTGCCTGGAGTGTTGGGGCAGGGAGGGTGGATACGCAGTATTTT. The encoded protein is CAWSVGAGRVDTQYF.

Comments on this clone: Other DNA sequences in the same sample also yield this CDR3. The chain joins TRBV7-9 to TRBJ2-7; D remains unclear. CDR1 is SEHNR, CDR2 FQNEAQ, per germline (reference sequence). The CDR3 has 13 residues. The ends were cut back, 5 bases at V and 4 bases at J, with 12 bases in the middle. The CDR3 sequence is CASSQDLGYEQYF. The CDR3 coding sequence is TGTGCCAGCAGCCAGGATTTAGGTTACGAGCAGTACTTC.

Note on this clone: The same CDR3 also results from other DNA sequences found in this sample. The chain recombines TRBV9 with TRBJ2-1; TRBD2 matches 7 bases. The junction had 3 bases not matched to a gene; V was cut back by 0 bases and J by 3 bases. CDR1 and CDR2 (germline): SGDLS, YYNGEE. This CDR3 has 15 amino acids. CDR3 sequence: CASSVGLADYNEQFF. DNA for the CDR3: TGTGCCAGCAGCGTAGGGCTAGCGGACTACAATGAGCAGTTCTTC.

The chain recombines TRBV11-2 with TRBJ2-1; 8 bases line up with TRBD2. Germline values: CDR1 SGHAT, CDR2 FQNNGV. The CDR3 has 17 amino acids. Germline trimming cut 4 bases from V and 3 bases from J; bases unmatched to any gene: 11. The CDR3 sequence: CASSSRRTSPYYNEQFF. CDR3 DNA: TGTGCCAGCAGCTCTAGACGGACTAGCCCGTACTACAATGAGCAGTTCTTC.

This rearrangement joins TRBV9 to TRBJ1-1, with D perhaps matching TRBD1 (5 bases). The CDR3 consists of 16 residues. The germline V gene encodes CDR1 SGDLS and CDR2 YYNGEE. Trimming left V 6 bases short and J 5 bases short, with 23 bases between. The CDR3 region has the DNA TGTGCCAGCAACGGAGAGCAGGGAAAGGGTCCAACTGAAGCTTTCTTT. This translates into CASNGEQGKGPTEAFF.

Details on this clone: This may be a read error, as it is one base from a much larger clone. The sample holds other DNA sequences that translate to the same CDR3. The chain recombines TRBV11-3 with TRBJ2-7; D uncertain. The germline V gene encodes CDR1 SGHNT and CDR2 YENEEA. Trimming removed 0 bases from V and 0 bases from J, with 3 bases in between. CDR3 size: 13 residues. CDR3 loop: CASSLDSSYEQYF. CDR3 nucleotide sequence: TGTGCCAGCAGCTTAGACTCCTCCTACGAGCAGTACTTC.

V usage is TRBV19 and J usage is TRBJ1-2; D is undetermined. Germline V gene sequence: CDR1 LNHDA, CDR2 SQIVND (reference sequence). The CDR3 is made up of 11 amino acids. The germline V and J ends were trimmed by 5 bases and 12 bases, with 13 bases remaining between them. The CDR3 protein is CASSESGEDTF. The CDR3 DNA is TGTGCCAGTAGTGAGTCGGGAGAAGACACCTTC.

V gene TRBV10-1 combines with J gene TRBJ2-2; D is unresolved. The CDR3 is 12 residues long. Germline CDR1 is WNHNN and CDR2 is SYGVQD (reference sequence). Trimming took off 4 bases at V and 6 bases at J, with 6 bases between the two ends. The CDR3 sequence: CASSGVSGELFF. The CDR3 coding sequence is TGCGCCAGCAGTGGCGTATCCGGGGAGCTGTTTTTT.

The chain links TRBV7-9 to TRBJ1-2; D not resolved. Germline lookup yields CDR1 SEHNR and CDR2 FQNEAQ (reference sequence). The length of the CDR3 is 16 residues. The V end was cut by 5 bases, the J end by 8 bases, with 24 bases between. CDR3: CASSPTPGVTPGGYTF. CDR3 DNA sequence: TGTGCCAGCAGCCCGACCCCCGGAGTTACCCCGGGCGGCTACACCTTC.

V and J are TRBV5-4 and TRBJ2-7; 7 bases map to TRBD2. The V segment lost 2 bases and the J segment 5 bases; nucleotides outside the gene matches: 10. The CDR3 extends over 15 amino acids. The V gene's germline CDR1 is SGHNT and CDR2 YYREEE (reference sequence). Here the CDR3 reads CASSFLGGSGDEQYF. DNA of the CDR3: TGTGCCAGCAGCTTCCTGGGCGGGAGTGGGGACGAGCAGTACTTC.

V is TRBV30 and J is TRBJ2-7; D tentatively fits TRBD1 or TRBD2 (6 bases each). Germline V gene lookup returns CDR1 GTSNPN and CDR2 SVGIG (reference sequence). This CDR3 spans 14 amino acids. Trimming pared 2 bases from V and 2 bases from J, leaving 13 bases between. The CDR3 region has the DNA TGTGCCTGGAGTTCCCCGGGGGCGACCTACGAGCAGTACTTC. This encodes CAWSSPGATYEQYF.